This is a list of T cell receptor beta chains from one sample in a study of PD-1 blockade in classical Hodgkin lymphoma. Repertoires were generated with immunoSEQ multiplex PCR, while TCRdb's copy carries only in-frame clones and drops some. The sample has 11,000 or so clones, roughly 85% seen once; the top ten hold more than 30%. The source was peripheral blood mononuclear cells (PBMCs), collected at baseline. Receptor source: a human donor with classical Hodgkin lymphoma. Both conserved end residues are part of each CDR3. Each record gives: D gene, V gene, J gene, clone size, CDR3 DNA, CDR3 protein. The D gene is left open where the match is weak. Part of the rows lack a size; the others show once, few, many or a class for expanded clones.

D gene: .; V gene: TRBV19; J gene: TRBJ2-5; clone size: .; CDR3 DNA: TGTGCCAGTAGTGAGACGACCGTGCTTGTTGAGACCCAGTACTTC; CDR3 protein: CASSETTVLVETQYF
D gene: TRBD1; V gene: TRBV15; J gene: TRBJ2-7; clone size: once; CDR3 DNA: TGTGCCACCAGCAGTTTAAAGACAGGGCTAGACTACGAGCAGTACTTC; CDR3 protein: CATSSLKTGLDYEQYF
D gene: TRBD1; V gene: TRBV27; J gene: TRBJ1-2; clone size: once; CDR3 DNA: TGTGCCAGCAGTGGACAGGGGGTAGCTTTTGGCTACACCTTC; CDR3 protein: CASSGQGVAFGYTF
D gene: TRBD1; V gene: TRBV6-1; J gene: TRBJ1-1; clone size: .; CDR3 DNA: TGTGCCAGCAAATCCAGACAGGGGGCGCGAACTGAAGCTTTCTTT; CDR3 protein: CASKSRQGARTEAFF
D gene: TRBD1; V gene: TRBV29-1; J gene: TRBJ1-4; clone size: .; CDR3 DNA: TGCAGCGTGGAAACAGGGGTCGATGAAAAACTGTTTTTT; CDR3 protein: CSVETGVDEKLFF
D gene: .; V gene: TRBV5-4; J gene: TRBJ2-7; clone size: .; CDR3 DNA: TGTGCCAGCAGCTTGGTAGGAGAGAGTCAGTACTTC; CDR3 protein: CASSLVGESQYF
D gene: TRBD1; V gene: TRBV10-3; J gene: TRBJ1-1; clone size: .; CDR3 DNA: TGTGCCATCAGTGAGTTTGGACAGGGAGAAACTGAAGCTTTCTTT; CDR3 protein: CAISEFGQGETEAFF
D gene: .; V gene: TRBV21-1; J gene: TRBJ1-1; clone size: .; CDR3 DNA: TGTGCCAGCAGCCAAGGGGAGGACAGGGCGAAGAACACTGAAGCTTTCTTT; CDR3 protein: CASSQGEDRAKNTEAFF
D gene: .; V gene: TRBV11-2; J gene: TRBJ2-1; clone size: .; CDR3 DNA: TGTGCCAGCAGCTTAGCCAATGAGCAGTTCTTC; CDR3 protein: CASSLANEQFF
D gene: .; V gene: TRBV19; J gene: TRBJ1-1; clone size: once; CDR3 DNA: TGTGCCAGTAGTATAGGTCGGAGTATGAACACTGAAGCTTTCTTT; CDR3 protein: CASSIGRSMNTEAFF
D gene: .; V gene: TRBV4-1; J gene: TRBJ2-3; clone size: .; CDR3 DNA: TGCGCCAGCAGCCAAGTAGGAGAAGATACGCAGTATTTT; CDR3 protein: CASSQVGEDTQYF
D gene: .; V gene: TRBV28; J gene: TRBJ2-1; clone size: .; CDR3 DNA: TGTGCCAGCGCGCCCCATTTCAATGAGCAGTTCTTC; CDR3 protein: CASAPHFNEQFF
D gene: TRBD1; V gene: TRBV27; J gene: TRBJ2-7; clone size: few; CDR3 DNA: TGTGCCACCAGTCCCAGGGGGAACTACGAGCAGTACTTC; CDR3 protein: CATSPRGNYEQYF
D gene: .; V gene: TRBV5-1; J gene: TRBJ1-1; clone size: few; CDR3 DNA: TGCGCCAGCAGCTTGACCCCCAAGGGCACTGAAGCTTTCTTT; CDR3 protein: CASSLTPKGTEAFF
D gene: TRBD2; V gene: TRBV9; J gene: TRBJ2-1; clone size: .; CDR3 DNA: TGTGCCAGCAGCGCGGGACTAGAAGACAATGAGCAGTTCTTC; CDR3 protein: CASSAGLEDNEQFF
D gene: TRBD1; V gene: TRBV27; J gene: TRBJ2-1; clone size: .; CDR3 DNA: TGTGCCAGCAGTCGTCGAGGACAGGGAGGATACAATGAGCAGTTCTTC; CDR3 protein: CASSRRGQGGYNEQFF
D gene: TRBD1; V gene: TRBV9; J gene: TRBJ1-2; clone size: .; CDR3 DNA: TGTGCCAGCAGCGCGACAGGGGTCGGCTACACCTTC; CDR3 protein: CASSATGVGYTF
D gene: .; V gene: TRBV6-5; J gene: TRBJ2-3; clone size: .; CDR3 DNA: TGTGCCAGCCAAGCAGCGTACACGCAGTATTTT; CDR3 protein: CASQAAYTQYF
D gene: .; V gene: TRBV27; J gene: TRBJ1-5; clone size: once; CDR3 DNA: TGTGCCAGCAGTTTGACAGGCCGCCCCAATCAGCCCCAGCATTTT; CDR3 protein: CASSLTGRPNQPQHF
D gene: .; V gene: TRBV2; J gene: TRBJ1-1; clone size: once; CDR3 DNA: TGTGCCAGCAGGGACATTGAAGCTTTCTTT; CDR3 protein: CASRDIEAFF
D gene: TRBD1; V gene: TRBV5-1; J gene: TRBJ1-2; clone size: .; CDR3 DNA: TGCGCCAGCAGCTTGGGACAGGGGATTGGCTACACCTTC; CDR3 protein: CASSLGQGIGYTF
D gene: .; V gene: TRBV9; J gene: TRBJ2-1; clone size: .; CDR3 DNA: TGTGCCAGCAGCGCGATGGGAAGGGCCCAGGATGAGCAGTTCTTC; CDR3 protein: CASSAMGRAQDEQFF
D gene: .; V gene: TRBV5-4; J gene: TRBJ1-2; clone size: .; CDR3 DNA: TGTGCCAGCAGACCAGACAGAGCTTCCTATGGCTACACCTTC; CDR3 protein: CASRPDRASYGYTF
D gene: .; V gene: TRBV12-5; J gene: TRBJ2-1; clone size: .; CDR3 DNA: TGTGCTAGTGGTTCCCTTCTCTTCGATGAGCAGTTCTTC; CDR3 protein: CASGSLLFDEQFF
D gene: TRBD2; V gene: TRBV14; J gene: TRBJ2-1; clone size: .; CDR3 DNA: TGTGCCAGCAGCCAATGGACTAGCGAGAGCTCCTACAATGAGCAGTTCTTC; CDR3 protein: CASSQWTSESSYNEQFF
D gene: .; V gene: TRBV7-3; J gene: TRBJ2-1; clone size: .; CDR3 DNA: TGTGCCAGCAGCCAGACAGGTGTCGGTGAGCAGTTCTTC; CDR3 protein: CASSQTGVGEQFF
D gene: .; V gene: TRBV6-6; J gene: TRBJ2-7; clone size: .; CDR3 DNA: TGTGCCAGCAGTACGGACCCATCCTACGAGCAGTACTTC; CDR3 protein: CASSTDPSYEQYF
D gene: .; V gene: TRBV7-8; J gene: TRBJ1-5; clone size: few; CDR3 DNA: TGTGCCAGCAGCTCGGGACTGGGTGGGAGTCAGCCCCAGCATTTT; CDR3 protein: CASSSGLGGSQPQHF
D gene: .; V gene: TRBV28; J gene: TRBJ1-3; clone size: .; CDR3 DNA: TGTGCCAGCAGTTTAAGTGGAACCCCCCCTGGAAACACCATATATTTT; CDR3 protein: CASSLSGTPPGNTIYF
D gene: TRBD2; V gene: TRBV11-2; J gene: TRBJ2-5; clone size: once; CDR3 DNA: TGTGCCAGCAGCTTAGTCCTAGCGGGAATGGAGACCCAGTACTTC; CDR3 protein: CASSLVLAGMETQYF
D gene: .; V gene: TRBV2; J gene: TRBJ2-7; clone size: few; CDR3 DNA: TGTGCCAGCAGTGTTCCCCCGGCGGCTGCCACCTACGAGCAGTACTTC; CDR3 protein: CASSVPPAAATYEQYF
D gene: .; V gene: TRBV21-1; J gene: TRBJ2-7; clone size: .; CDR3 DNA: TGTGCCAGCAGCGCAGGTCTAGCGGGGGGTAACGAGCAGTACTTC; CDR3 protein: CASSAGLAGGNEQYF
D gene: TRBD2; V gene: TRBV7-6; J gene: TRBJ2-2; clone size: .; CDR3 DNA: TGTGCCAGCAACCTCCCGGGACTAGCGGGAGTGGGGAACACCGGGGAGCTGTTTTTT; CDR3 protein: CASNLPGLAGVGNTGELFF
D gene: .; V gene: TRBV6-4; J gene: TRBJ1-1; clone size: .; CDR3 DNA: TGTGCCAGCAGTGAAACCGGGACCACTGAAGCTTTCTTT; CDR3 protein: CASSETGTTEAFF
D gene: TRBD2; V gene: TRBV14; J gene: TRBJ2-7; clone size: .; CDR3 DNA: TGTGCCAGCAGCCAAGGATTAGCGGGAGGGTACGAGCAGTACTTC; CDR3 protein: CASSQGLAGGYEQYF
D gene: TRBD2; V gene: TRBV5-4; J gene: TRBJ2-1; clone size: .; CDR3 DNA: TGTGCCAGCAGCGCGGGCGGGGGTCTGAGCTCCTACAATGAGCAGTTCTTC; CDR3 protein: CASSAGGGLSSYNEQFF
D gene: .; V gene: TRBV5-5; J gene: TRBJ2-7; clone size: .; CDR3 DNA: TGTGCCAGCAGCGTTCAGGGGAATGACTACGAGCAGTACTTC; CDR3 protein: CASSVQGNDYEQYF
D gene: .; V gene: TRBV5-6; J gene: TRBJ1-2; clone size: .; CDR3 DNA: TGTGCCAGCAGCTTGGCGGTATGGGGGGAGAATGGCTACACCTTC; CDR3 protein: CASSLAVWGENGYTF
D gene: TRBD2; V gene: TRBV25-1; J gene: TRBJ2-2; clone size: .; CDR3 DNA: TGTGCCAGCAGTAAAGCGGGAGGGAGCGAAGTCGGGGAGCTGTTTTTT; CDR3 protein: CASSKAGGSEVGELFF
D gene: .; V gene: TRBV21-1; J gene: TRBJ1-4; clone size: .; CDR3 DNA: TGTGCCAGCAGCATTTTTCCCGGGACTGCGGCGGAAAAACTGTTTTTT; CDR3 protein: CASSIFPGTAAEKLFF